The next 10 T cell receptor beta chains were all read from a single sample in a study of spatial heterogeneity in lung cancer. TCRdb processed the 5' RACE reads anew with MiXCR; each CDR3 protein has one entry. The sample yields nearly 95,000 distinct CDR3 sequences, roughly 21% seen once. Documented time point: blood at routine non-recurrence follow-up after resection. Sequenced material: PBMCs, taken at follow-up. These receptor sequences come from a male donor with early-stage non-small cell lung cancer.

This chain joins TRBV6-2 or TRBV6-3 and TRBJ1-1; D may be TRBD1 (6 bases). CDR3 size: 16 residues. Per the germline V gene, CDR1 is MNHEY and CDR2 is SVGEGT. V was clipped by 6 bases and J by 5 bases, with 22 bases between them. The CDR3 coding sequence is TGTGCCAGCAGCCACCCGGCATCGGGCAGGGGTACTGAAGCTTTCTTT. Residues: CASSHPASGRGTEAFF.

In this sample, this clonotype turned up many times. The V call is TRBV24-1, the J call TRBJ1-5; maybe TRBD1 (6 bases). Germline CDR1 and CDR2: KGHDR and SFDVKD. Trimming removed 9 bases at V and 4 bases at J, with 15 bases between. The CDR3 has 14 amino acids. CDR3 amino acids: CATQPGGRNQPQHF. The CDR3 DNA sequence: TGTGCCACCCAGCCCGGGGGGCGAAATCAGCCCCAGCATTTT.

The chain couples TRBV12-3 or TRBV12-4 to TRBJ1-5; D gene uncertain. Trimming stripped 6 bases from V and 7 bases from J, with 16 bases between. The CDR3 length is 14 residues. CDR3 nucleotide sequence: TGTGCCAGCAGCTCGTCTCCGGGTCGGCAGCCCCAGCATTTT. As protein: CASSSSPGRQPQHF.

J is TRBJ2-4 and V is TRBV20-1; TRBD1 agrees at 9 bases. The germline V gene has CDR1 DFQATT and CDR2 SNEGSKA (reference sequence). The CDR3 loop spans 14 amino acids. V gave up 8 bases and J gave up 6 bases; unmatched junction bases: 11. The CDR3 region has the DNA TGCAGTCCACGGGGGACAGGGATGGGAAACATTCAGTACTTC. Amino acids: CSPRGTGMGNIQYF.

The J gene is TRBJ2-7, the V gene TRBV5-1; D perhaps matches TRBD2 (5 bases). There are 13 residues in the CDR3. Germline V lookup: CDR1 SGHRS, CDR2 YFSETQ. Trimming left V 4 bases short and J 4 bases short, with 12 bases between. Here the CDR3 reads CASSTGGGYEQYF. As DNA, the CDR3 is TGCGCCAGCAGCACCGGAGGTGGTTACGAGCAGTACTTC.

The chain recombines TRBV12-3 or TRBV12-4 with TRBJ1-4; maybe TRBD1 (5 bases). The CDR3 spans 14 residues. The V gene lost 5 bases and the J gene lost 5 bases, with 12 bases spanning the gap. In DNA, the CDR3 is TGTGCCAGCAGTCAGCGGGGCGCCAATGAAAAACTGTTTTTT. The encoded protein is CASSQRGANEKLFF.

A single count supports this clonotype. The rearrangement links TRBV5-1 to TRBJ1-1; tentatively, D is TRBD1 (5 bases). The CDR3 is 16 residues long. Germline lookup yields CDR1 SGHRS and CDR2 YFSETQ. V lost 0 bases and J 7 bases, leaving 19 bases between the germline ends. CDR3 coding DNA: TGCGCCAGCAGCTTGGGGGGCGTAAGGTATGGGGATGAAGCTTTCTTT. It codes for CASSLGGVRYGDEAFF.

The rearrangement joins TRBV10-3 to TRBJ2-3; the D is unclear. The germline V and J ends were trimmed by 4 bases and 6 bases, with 8 bases remaining between them. This CDR3 has 12 residues. Germline assignment: CDR1 ENHRY and CDR2 SYGVKD. DNA for the CDR3: TGTGCCATCAGTGCTGAACTGGATACGCAGTATTTT. This codes for CAISAELDTQYF.

The chain is built from TRBV7-9 and TRBJ2-2; possible D gene TRBD2, 5 bases. Germline V lookup: CDR1 SEHNR, CDR2 FQNEAQ (reference sequence). V lost 5 bases to trimming and J lost 0 bases, with 13 bases between them. CDR3 length: 16 residues. The CDR3 reads CASSPTDSPNTGELFF. The CDR3 DNA reads TGTGCCAGCAGCCCTACGGACTCTCCGAACACCGGGGAGCTGTTTTTT. Variable domain in full (rest from reference TRBV7-9 and TRBJ2-2): DTGVSQNPRHKITKRGQNVTFRCDPISEHNRLYWYRQTLGQGPEFLTYFQNEAQLEKSRLLSDRFSAERPKGSFSTLEIQRTEQGDSAMYLCASSPTDSPNTGELFFGEGSRLTVL.

The rearrangement links TRBV7-6 to TRBJ2-2, with 9 bases aligning to TRBD1. V was pared by 5 bases and J by 3 bases, with 4 bases of the junction left unmatched. The CDR3 totals 15 residues. The V gene's germline CDR1 is SGHVS and CDR2 FNYEAQ. The chain's CDR3 is CASSLGTGYTGELFF. CDR3 in DNA: TGTGCCAGCAGCCTCGGGACAGGGTACACCGGGGAGCTGTTTTTT.